The clone carrying this TCR beta chain has only a few counts. Its antigen is not known. RNA transcripts served as the template for amplifying TCR beta CDR3 regions. HTBI primers were the set used in a first-round RT-PCR of the TCR CDR3. TCRdb re-derived calls from the multiplex PCR reads in MiXCR, one entry per CDR3 protein. This table has 300,000 to 500,000 distinct CDR3 sequences, roughly 13% appearing once. The data were obtained in a study of T cells in Graves' hyperthyroidism and ophthalmopathy. Study information: Prior to any treatment, at the point of initial diagnosis, peripheral blood was collected.

Broader study findings: Most expanded thyroid clonotypes above 0.001 also appeared in blood.

Germline CDR1 reads MDHEN; CDR2 reads SYDVKM. With 5 bases removed from V and 7 bases from J, the gap between germline ends came to 15 bases. There are 14 residues in the CDR3. This chain links TRBV28 with TRBJ1-5; D unclear. The sequenced sample was blood. The source is a man aged 45-65 years with Graves' ophthalmopathy. The CDR3 region is CASSPDPSGQPQHF. The CDR3 DNA reads TGTGCCAGCAGTCCAGACCCCAGCGGCCAGCCCCAGCATTTT.